The T cell receptor beta chain under discussion was sequenced for a study of blood T cell repertoires in COVID-19. Method: immunoSEQ multiplex PCR; TCRdb's copy keeps in-frame clones and lacks some. The data show fewer than 350,000 clones, with 65% to 90% seen just once and 3.5% to 4.5% held by the top ten. In germline, CDR1 is LNHDA, CDR2 SQIVND (reference sequence). Trimming cost V 3 bases and J 6 bases, with 9 bases left between them. This CDR3 region has 13 residues. Sequenced material: PBMCs or T cells enriched from blood (not recorded which). This rearrangement joins TRBV19 to TRBJ1-5; D is uncertain. The TCR was taken from a woman between 40 and 55 years old with acute COVID-19. The CDR3 DNA reads as TGTGCCAGTAGTATCCAGGTACCTCAGCCCCAGCATTTT. This encodes CASSIQVPQPQHF.